This TCR beta chain derives from a study of blood T cell repertoires in COVID-19. The CDR3 covers 15 residues. Per the germline V gene, CDR1 is SNHLY and CDR2 is FYNNEI. The V segment lost 4 bases and the J segment 3 bases; nucleotides outside the gene matches: 5. The protocol was immunoSEQ multiplex PCR, while the TCRdb copy is restricted to in-frame clones and leaves out a portion. The sample has about 130,000 clones; about 70% are singletons. This clone has a handful of counts. The sequence was obtained from a woman in her 70s with acute or convalescent COVID-19. Sequenced material: peripheral blood. The chain uses TRBV2 and TRBJ2-4; 8 bases agree with TRBD2. Here the CDR3 DNA reads TGTGCCAGCAGTGGGCGTAGCGGGAACAAAAACATTCAGTACTTC. Its translation: CASSGRSGNKNIQYF. Based on the CDR3 plus reference TRBV2 and TRBJ2-4, the full variable domain is EPEVTQTPSHQVTQMGQEVILRCVPISNHLYFYWYRQILGQKVEFLVSFYNNEISEKSEIFDDQFSVERPDGSNFTLKIRSTKLEDSAMYFCASSGRSGNKNIQYFGAGTRLSVL.